This T cell receptor beta chain was sequenced for a study of blood T cell repertoires in COVID-19. This CDR3 comprises 13 residues. Germline CDR1 ENHRY, CDR2 SYGVKD. Trimming removed 6 bases at V and 4 bases at J, with 10 bases between. Assay used: immunoSEQ multiplex PCR; TCRdb lists only in-frame clones, some missing. The sample holds approximately 260,000 clones, 75% to 90% seen once. The chain has TRBV10-3 and TRBJ1-5; D not resolved. The receptor was isolated from a woman in her 70s with COVID-19, enrolled during active disease. Sequencing was done on a sample of peripheral blood. In DNA, the CDR3 is TGTGCCATCAGGGCAGGTACTAATCAGCCCCAGCATTTT. It translates to CAIRAGTNQPQHF.